This T cell receptor beta chain emerged from a study of blood T cell repertoires in COVID-19. Study summary: COVID-19 samples, acute and convalescent, were from the United States, Italy and Spain.

As handled by the study authors: Nucleated cell number was recorded as an estimate derived from reference gene primer amplification. Clones were read by immunoSEQ multiplex PCR, and TCRdb kept only the in-frame ones, dropping some. The V and J calls and clone size are taken from that table; D and trimming were inferred from the DNA. The table has hundreds of thousands of clones, approximately 92% seen once. V shed 0 bases and J shed 10 bases, with 16 bases lying between them. Germline V lookup: CDR1 ENHRY, CDR2 SYGVKD. The CDR3 covers 16 residues. Participants were aged 18 to 89 years from 24 US areas.

This chain uses TRBV10-3 with TRBJ1-6, with D possibly matching TRBD1 (6 bases). Sequenced material: PBMCs or T cells enriched from blood (not recorded which). The clonotype comes from a woman in her late teens or twenties who had recovered from COVID-19. For the CDR3, the DNA is TGTGCCATCAGTGAGTCGATCGCAGGGGAGCAGTCACCCCTCCACTTT. Translation: CAISESIAGEQSPLHF.